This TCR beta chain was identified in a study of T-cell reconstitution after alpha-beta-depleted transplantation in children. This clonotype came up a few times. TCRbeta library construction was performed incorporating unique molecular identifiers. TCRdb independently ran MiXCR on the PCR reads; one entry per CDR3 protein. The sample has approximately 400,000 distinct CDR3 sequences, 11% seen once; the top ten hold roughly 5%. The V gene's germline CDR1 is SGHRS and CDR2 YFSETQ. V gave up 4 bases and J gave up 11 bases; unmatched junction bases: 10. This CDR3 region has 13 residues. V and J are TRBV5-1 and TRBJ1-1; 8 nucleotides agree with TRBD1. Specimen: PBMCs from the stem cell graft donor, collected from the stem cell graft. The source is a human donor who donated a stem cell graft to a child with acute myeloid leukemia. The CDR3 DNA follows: TGCGCCAGCAGCATCGGGACAGGAGAATGGGCTTTCTTT. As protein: CASSIGTGEWAFF.